The T cell receptor beta chain under discussion was sequenced for a study of cytomegalovirus exposure and HLA in healthy donors. Study observations and caveats: At a 0.05 false discovery rate, a later analysis found roughly 17,000 TCR beta sequences to be associated with HLA alleles. Within the data, a cluster of highly shared sequence variants was likely a sequencing artifact. Some V segments could not be told apart, so they were left out, TRBV6-2 and TRBV6-3 among them.

Primers for the PCR totalled 60 Vbeta and 13 Jbeta. The repertoire was sequenced with immunoSEQ multiplex PCR; TCRdb's copy has only in-frame clones and lacks some. Among 95,000 to 100,000 clones listed, 75% were seen once. V lost 5 bases and J lost 10; bases outside the gene matches: 5. The CDR3 runs 10 residues. CDR1 and CDR2 (germline): DFQATT, SNEGSKA (reference sequence). Concerning this clone itself: The antigen is undetermined.

The material sequenced was PBMCs. This chain joins TRBV20-1 and TRBJ2-7; the match to TRBD1 covers 7 bases. The source of this sequence is a man aged 50-59 years in good health and CMV-seronegative. CDR3 loop: CSAPDRLQYF. CDR3 DNA sequence: TGCAGTGCTCCGGACAGGCTTCAGTACTTC.